This paragraph covers one T cell receptor (beta chain) sequence. This record comes from a study of blood T cell repertoires in COVID-19. Looking at the study overall: Collection of acute and convalescent COVID-19 samples took place in the United States, Italy and Spain. T cells, B-cell-depleted T cells, or PBMCs supplied cDNA or gDNA.

From germline, CDR1 is SGHVS and CDR2 FQNEAQ. The CDR3 is 13 amino acids. Between the trimmed V and J ends, which lost 6 bases and 8 bases, there was a span of 13 bases. Here immunoSEQ multiplex PCR was the method, and the copy in TCRdb shows in-frame clones only, minus some. Of 120,000 to 150,000 clones in the sample, 65% to 90% were seen once. The TCR sequence derives from a man aged 45-65 years with acute or convalescent COVID-19. The V and J genes are TRBV7-8 and TRBJ1-4; D gene ambiguous. Material: peripheral blood. CDR3 coding DNA: TGTGCCAGCAGACAAGCGGCTTGGGAAAAACTGTTTTTT. Amino acids: CASRQAAWEKLFF.